This TCR beta chain was captured by sequencing in a study of blood T cells in healthy people across ages. Study-wide points: Naive T cell percentage strongly correlated with TCR beta diversity.

The CDR3 sequence is 14 residues long. The germline gives CDR1 SGHVS, CDR2 FNYEAQ. Healthy Caucasian individuals from Russia aged about 6 to 95 were enrolled as donors. Each sample had at least 6.5 million PBMCs isolated. Through a sample-barcoded 5' primer and a J-beta primer mix, a second PCR was run for roughly 6 to 11 cycles. Tagging of each cDNA molecule was performed by a template-switch adaptor with 12 random nucleotides. One entry per CDR3 protein results from TCRdb running MiXCR on the 5' RACE reads. The sample yields some 880,000 distinct CDR3 sequences, about 36% seen once. This clonotype was detected a few times. What it binds is unknown.

Sequencing was performed on blood. The chain couples TRBV7-6 to TRBJ2-5; TRBD2 matches 7 bases. The J call may be incorrect, as the DNA end agrees better with TRBJ2-7. The TCR sequence derives from a young man in good health. CDR3 amino acids: CASSLEAGQYEQYF. Written as DNA, the CDR3 is TGTGCCAGCAGCTTAGAAGCGGGGCAGTACGAGCAGTACTTC.